This TCR beta chain is from a study of T-cell memory formation after mild COVID-19. The wider study: TCR clusters mostly belonged to single donors. Broader study findings: Among contracting clones, CD4+ were mainly CM/EM and CD8+ enriched in EMRA. There were some responding clones in pre-infection memory, which suggested that cross-reactive memory had joined.

UMIs and sample barcodes were carried by the TCR alpha and TCR beta cDNA libraries that 5'RACE produced using constant-segment primers. TCRdb reprocessed the 5' RACE reads via MiXCR and lists one record per CDR3 protein. The sample consists of 300,000 to 400,000 distinct CDR3 sequences, around a sixth of them appearing once. Germline CDR1 SGHVS, CDR2 FQNEAQ. J gave up 2 bases and V 5 bases, and 12 bases lay outside the gene matches. This CDR3 comprises 18 residues. With regard to this clonotype: The target antigen is unknown.

The V gene is TRBV7-8, the J gene TRBJ2-4, with 10 positions matching TRBD2. Sequencing input: PBMCs or a T cell subset sorted from them (not recorded which). The sequence derives from a man between 18 and 35 years old who had mild COVID-19 (a few samples of this study predate the infection). Cell type and time point are not known. The CDR3 nucleotides read TGTGCCAGCAGCCTGGCTCTAGCGGGGGTCGGTACCAAAAACATTCAGTACTTC. It yields the protein CASSLALAGVGTKNIQYF. Based on the CDR3 plus reference TRBV7-8 and TRBJ2-4, the full variable domain is GAGVSQSPRYKVAKRGQDVALRCDPISGHVSLFWYQQALGQGPEFLTYFQNEAQLDKSGLPSDRFFAERPEGSVSTLKIQRTQQEDSAVYLCASSLALAGVGTKNIQYFGAGTRLSVL.